The 22 T cell receptor beta chains listed next were all sequenced from one sample in a study of blood T cell repertoires in COVID-19. Sequencing used immunoSEQ multiplex PCR; TCRdb keeps in-frame clones, though not all of them. The sample records some 250,000 clones, 65% to 85% being singletons. The material sequenced was peripheral blood. The receptor set was obtained from a man in his fifties or sixties with active or convalescent COVID-19.

This clone was seen a few times. CDR3 nucleotide sequence: TGTGCCAGCAGCCGGGGACAGGGGGCCAATGAGCAGTTCTTC. It yields the protein CASSRGQGANEQFF. The gene calls are TRBV7-2 and TRBJ2-1; 12 bases are a match to TRBD1. The CDR3 contains 14 residues. V trimming: 5 bases; J trimming: 6 bases; junction bases outside the gene matches: 2. CDR1 and CDR2 from the germline V gene are SGHTA and FQGNSA.

The V call is TRBV19, the J call TRBJ1-5; 9 positions match TRBD1. This CDR3 is built from 18 residues. The V and J ends lost 5 bases and 1 base, in that order; junction bases with no gene match: 12. Germline lookup yields CDR1 LNHDA and CDR2 SQIVND (reference sequence). The CDR3 DNA reads as TGTGCCAGTAGTGCGCGCCCCGGACAGGGGAGAAGCAATCAGCCCCAGCATTTT. Translation: CASSARPGQGRSNQPQHF.

This chain uses TRBV28 with TRBJ1-2; D is undetermined. The CDR3 loop spans 13 amino acids. V lost 5 bases and J 5 bases, leaving 12 bases between the germline ends. Germline assignment: CDR1 MDHEN and CDR2 SYDVKM. The CDR3 reads CASSPVRVYGYTF. CDR3 in DNA: TGTGCCAGCAGTCCTGTACGCGTGTATGGCTACACCTTC.

The chain joins TRBV5-5 to TRBJ1-3; 8 positions agree with TRBD1. CDR3 length: 17 residues. In germline, CDR1 is SGHKS, CDR2 YYEKEE (reference sequence). The trim removed 3 bases at V and 0 bases at J, leaving 8 bases unmatched. The CDR3 coding sequence is TGTGCCAGCAGCTGGGAGACCACAGGGGGCTCTGGAAACACCATATATTTT. Translation: CASSWETTGGSGNTIYF.

The CDR3 spells CASSLEQLYGYTF. The CDR3 nucleotides are TGTGCCAGCAGTTTAGAACAGCTTTATGGCTACACCTTC. The rearrangement uses TRBV28 and TRBJ1-2; D not resolved. The V and J ends lost 2 bases and 5 bases respectively, with 9 bases between them. CDR1 is MDHEN, CDR2 SYDVKM, per germline. This CDR3 contains 13 residues.

The CDR3 DNA is TGTGCCAGCAGCGTCCGACAGGGGGTTGAATCACCCCTCCACTTT. Its translation is CASSVRQGVESPLHF. This chain uses TRBV7-8 with TRBJ1-6, with TRBD1 matching 9 bases. Germline-derived CDR1 and CDR2 are SGHVS and FQNEAQ. The CDR3 runs to 15 residues. Trimming took 5 bases from V and 10 from J; bases not matched to a gene: 9. Full variable domain (remainder filled in from reference TRBV7-8 and TRBJ1-6): GAGVSQSPRYKVAKRGQDVALRCDPISGHVSLFWYQQALGQGPEFLTYFQNEAQLDKSGLPSDRFFAERPEGSVSTLKIQRTQQEDSAVYLCASSVRQGVESPLHFGNGTRLTVT.

This rearrangement joins TRBV5-6 to TRBJ1-5; TRBD1 agrees at 7 bases. The CDR3 consists of 16 residues. The trim removed 1 base at V and 1 base at J, leaving 5 bases unmatched. Germline V CDR1 and CDR2: SGHDT, YYEEEE. The CDR3 DNA is TGTGCCAGCAGCTTGTTTAACAGGGGAAGCAATCAGCCCCAGCATTTT. The encoded protein is CASSLFNRGSNQPQHF.

This chain uses TRBV7-2 with TRBJ1-6, with 9 bases aligning to TRBD1. This CDR3 region has 17 residues. Germline V gives CDR1 SGHTA, CDR2 FQGNSA. J was trimmed by 0 bases and V by 3 bases; bases with no gene match: 3. CDR3 amino acids: CASSLGQGSSYNSPLHF. CDR3 nucleotide sequence: TGTGCCAGCAGCTTGGGACAGGGAAGCTCCTATAATTCACCCCTCCACTTT.

This chain joins TRBV3-1 (or the pseudogene TRBV3-2) and TRBJ2-7, with D unclear. The CDR3 is made up of 15 amino acids. The germline V gene has CDR1 LGHDT and CDR2 YNNKEL (reference sequence). V dropped 1 base and J dropped 1 base, with 11 bases sitting between them. This CDR3 is CASSQGTVGSYEQYF. The DNA for the CDR3 is TGTGCCAGCAGCCAAGGTACAGTAGGTTCCTACGAGCAGTACTTC.

The chain joins TRBV7-2 to TRBJ2-3, with 7 bases matching TRBD1. V trimming: 4 bases; J trimming: 2 bases; junction bases outside the gene matches: 6. Germline CDR1 reads SGHTA; CDR2 reads FQGNSA. This CDR3 spans 15 amino acids. The CDR3 region has the DNA TGTGCCAGCAGCTCCCGACAGGGAGCCACAGATACGCAGTATTTT. Translation gives CASSSRQGATDTQYF.

This clone was detected many times. This same CDR3 is encoded by further DNA sequences in the sample. The chain employs TRBV5-6 and TRBJ1-2; maybe TRBD1 (5 bases). The V gene's germline CDR1 is SGHDT and CDR2 YYEEEE. The CDR3 covers 13 residues. V lost 4 bases and J lost 3, with 10 bases in between. The CDR3 loop is CASSPDIYYGYTF. In DNA, the CDR3 is TGTGCCAGCAGCCCGGACATCTACTATGGCTACACCTTC.

This clone has more than one count but fewer than ten. The rearrangement uses TRBV6-5 and TRBJ1-6, with TRBD1 as a possible D gene (6 bases). V was trimmed by 5 bases and J by 10 bases, leaving 12 bases between them. The CDR3 runs to 13 residues. Germline V CDR1 and CDR2: MNHEY, SVGAGI. The CDR3 here is CASSTQGKSPLHF. CDR3 DNA: TGTGCCAGCAGTACACAGGGAAAATCACCCCTCCACTTT.

The CDR3 DNA reads as TGCAGTGCTAGTTTTCGGTCAGGGTTAGGCAGGAAAAACTCTGGGGCCAACGTCCTGACTTTC. Translation: CSASFRSGLGRKNSGANVLTF. The V and J genes are TRBV20-1 and TRBJ2-6, with D possibly TRBD1 on 5 matching bases. The ends were cut back, 3 bases at V and 0 bases at J, with 27 bases in the middle. This CDR3 is built from 21 residues. CDR1 and CDR2 (germline): DFQATT, SNEGSKA (reference sequence).

J is TRBJ1-3 and V is TRBV10-3, with unresolved D. The germline V gene encodes CDR1 ENHRY and CDR2 SYGVKD. The germline V and J ends were trimmed by 7 bases and 4 bases, with 14 bases remaining between them. This CDR3 comprises 14 residues. CDR3 bases: TGTGCCATCATTGGGAGCTTGGGAGGAAACACCATATATTTT. Translated, it gives CAIIGSLGGNTIYF.

The chain uses TRBV7-2 and TRBJ1-1; D uncertain. Germline V gene sequence: CDR1 SGHTA, CDR2 FQGNSA. CDR3 size: 12 residues. Trimming shortened V by 2 bases and J by 4 bases, and 5 bases separated the two germline ends. The CDR3 here is CASSLIGTEAFF. The CDR3 DNA follows: TGTGCCAGCAGCTTAATCGGCACTGAAGCTTTCTTT.

V gene TRBV19 combines with J gene TRBJ2-1; 9 nucleotides match TRBD2. Trimming at V came to 0 bases and at J to 7 bases, leaving 10 bases not matched to a gene. The germline V gene has CDR1 LNHDA and CDR2 SQIVND (reference sequence). This CDR3 is built from 17 residues. The CDR3: CASSIDVGGGAFNEQFF. CDR3 DNA sequence: TGTGCCAGTAGTATAGATGTAGGCGGGGGGGCGTTTAATGAGCAGTTCTTC.

The chain has TRBV3-1 (or the pseudogene TRBV3-2) and TRBJ1-4; TRBD1 is a possible D gene (5 bases). This CDR3 comprises 15 residues. Trimming took off 4 bases at V and 0 bases at J, with 9 bases between the two ends. CDR1 is LGHDT and CDR2 is YNNKEL in the germline V gene (reference sequence). In DNA, the CDR3 is TGTGCCAGCAGCCCAACAGGCTCAACTAATGAAAAACTGTTTTTT. It specifies CASSPTGSTNEKLFF.

The chain is built from TRBV29-1 and TRBJ2-5, with unresolved D. This CDR3 is 11 amino acids long. Germline lookup yields CDR1 SQVTM and CDR2 ANQGSEA. V was clipped by 3 bases and J by 3 bases, with 5 bases between them. Here the CDR3 DNA reads TGCAGCGTTGATTATGAAGAGACCCAGTACTTC. Amino acid sequence: CSVDYEETQYF.

The chain employs TRBV2 and TRBJ2-1; TRBD1 agrees at 8 bases. The CDR3 sequence is 13 residues long. V lost 5 bases and J lost 9; bases outside the gene matches: 6. Germline values: CDR1 SNHLY, CDR2 FYNNEI. The CDR3 here is CASSSGQGGEQFF. Here the CDR3 DNA reads TGTGCCAGCAGTTCTGGACAGGGCGGTGAGCAGTTCTTC.

This clone is a singleton in its sample. The V call is TRBV13, the J call TRBJ1-6; 7 nucleotides match TRBD1. Germline loops: CDR1 PRHDT, CDR2 FYEKMQ (reference sequence). The CDR3 consists of 14 residues. With V trimmed by 5 bases and J by 10 bases, 8 bases remained unmatched. CDR3 protein: CASSADRATSPLHF. As DNA, the CDR3 is TGTGCCAGCAGCGCCGACAGGGCGACCTCACCCCTCCACTTT.

The chain uses TRBV16 and TRBJ1-1; 10 bases line up with TRBD1. The V gene's germline CDR1 is KGHSY and CDR2 FQNENV. V was clipped by 3 bases and J by 3 bases; unmatched bases: 16. This CDR3 is 19 amino acids long. Here the CDR3 reads CASSQDGQGVVREDTEAFF. DNA of the CDR3: TGTGCCAGCAGCCAGGATGGACAGGGGGTGGTAAGAGAGGACACTGAAGCTTTCTTT.

The sample holds a few counts of this clone. The rearrangement uses TRBV19 and TRBJ2-7; possible D gene TRBD2, 6 bases. The V end was cut by 5 bases, the J end by 2 bases, with 16 bases between. Germline-derived CDR1 and CDR2 are LNHDA and SQIVND (reference sequence). The CDR3 extends over 15 amino acids. This chain's CDR3 is CASSGLGGAAYEQYF. The CDR3 bases are TGTGCCAGTAGTGGCCTAGGCGGGGCGGCCTACGAGCAGTACTTC.